Sequencing of this T cell receptor (beta chain) was carried out in a study of PD-1 blockade in classical Hodgkin lymphoma. The time point was: cycle 4 day 1 (C4D1), after more than five weeks of nivolumab. Every patient relapsed after autologous stem cell transplantation, and brentuximab vedotin exposure varied. Using immunoSEQ multiplex PCR, the repertoire was profiled, and TCRdb retains in-frame clones only, with some absent. The sample contains roughly 39,000 clones, more than 60% of which appear only once. The CDR3 consists of 15 residues. Germline CDR1 reads LNHNV; CDR2 reads YYDKDF (reference sequence). Trimming took 4 bases from V and 1 from J, leaving 11 bases between them.

The chain recombines TRBV15 with TRBJ1-5; no definite D call. This receptor was taken from a human donor with classical Hodgkin lymphoma. Source: peripheral blood mononuclear cells (PBMCs), taken before the fourth cycle of nivolumab. CDR3 bases: TGTGCCACCAGCATCTCCAGTTCAAGCAATCAGCCCCAGCATTTT. This gives the protein CATSISSSSNQPQHF.